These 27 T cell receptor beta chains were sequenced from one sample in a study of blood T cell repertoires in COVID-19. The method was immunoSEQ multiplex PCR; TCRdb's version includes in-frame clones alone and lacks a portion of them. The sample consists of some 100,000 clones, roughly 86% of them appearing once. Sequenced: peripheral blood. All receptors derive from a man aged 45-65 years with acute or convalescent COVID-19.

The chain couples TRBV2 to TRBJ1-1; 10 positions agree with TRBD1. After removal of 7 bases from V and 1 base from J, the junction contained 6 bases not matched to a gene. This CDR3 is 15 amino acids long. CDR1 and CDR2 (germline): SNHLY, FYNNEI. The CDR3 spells CASTTDRGWNTEAFF. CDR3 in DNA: TGTGCCAGCACCACGGACAGGGGGTGGAACACTGAAGCTTTCTTT.

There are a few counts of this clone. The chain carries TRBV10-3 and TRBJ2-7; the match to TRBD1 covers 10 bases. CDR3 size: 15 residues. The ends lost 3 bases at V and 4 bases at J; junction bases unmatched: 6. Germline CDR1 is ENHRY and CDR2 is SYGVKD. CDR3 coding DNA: TGTGCCATCAGTGATCTCGGGACAGGGGTATACGAGCAGTACTTC. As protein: CAISDLGTGVYEQYF.

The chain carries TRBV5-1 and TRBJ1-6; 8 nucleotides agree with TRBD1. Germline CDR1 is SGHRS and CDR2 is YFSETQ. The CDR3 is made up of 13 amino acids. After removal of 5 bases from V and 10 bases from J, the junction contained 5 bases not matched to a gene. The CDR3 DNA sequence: TGCGCCAGCAGGGCTACAGGGGGATCACCCCTCCACTTT. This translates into CASRATGGSPLHF.

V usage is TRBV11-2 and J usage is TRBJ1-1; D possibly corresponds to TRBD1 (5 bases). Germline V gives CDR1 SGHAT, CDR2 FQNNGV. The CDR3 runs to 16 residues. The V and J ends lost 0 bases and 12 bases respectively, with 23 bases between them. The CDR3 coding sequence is TGTGCCAGCAGCTTAGAGGGGGTCGGCGGGGCCGGGGGATCTTTCTTT. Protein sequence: CASSLEGVGGAGGSFF.

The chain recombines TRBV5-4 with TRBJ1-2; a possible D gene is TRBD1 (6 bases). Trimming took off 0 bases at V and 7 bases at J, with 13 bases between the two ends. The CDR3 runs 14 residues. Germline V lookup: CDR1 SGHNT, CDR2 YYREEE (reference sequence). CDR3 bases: TGTGCCAGCAGCTTGGATCAGGGGATGAGTGGCTACACCTTC. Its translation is CASSLDQGMSGYTF.

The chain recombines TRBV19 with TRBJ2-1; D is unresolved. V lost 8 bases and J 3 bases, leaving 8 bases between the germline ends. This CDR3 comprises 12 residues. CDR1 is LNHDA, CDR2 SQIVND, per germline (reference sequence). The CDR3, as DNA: TGTGCCAGTGGCCACAGCTACAATGAGCAGTTCTTC. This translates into CASGHSYNEQFF.

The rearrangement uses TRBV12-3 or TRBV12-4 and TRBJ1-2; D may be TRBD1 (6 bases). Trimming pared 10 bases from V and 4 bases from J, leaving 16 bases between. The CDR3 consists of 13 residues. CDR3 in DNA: TGTGCCACCCGCGGGGGGCAGTCCTATGGCTACACCTTC. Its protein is CATRGGQSYGYTF.

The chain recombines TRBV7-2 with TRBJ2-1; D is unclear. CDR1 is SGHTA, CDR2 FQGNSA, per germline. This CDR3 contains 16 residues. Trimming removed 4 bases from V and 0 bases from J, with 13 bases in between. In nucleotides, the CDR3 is TGTGCCAGCAGCTCCCGTGCTACGAGCTCCTACAATGAGCAGTTCTTC. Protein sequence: CASSSRATSSYNEQFF.

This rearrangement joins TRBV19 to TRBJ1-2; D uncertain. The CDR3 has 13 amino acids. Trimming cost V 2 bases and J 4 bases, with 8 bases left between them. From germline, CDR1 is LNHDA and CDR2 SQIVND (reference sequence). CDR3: CASSISSGYGYTF. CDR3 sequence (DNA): TGTGCCAGTAGTATATCATCCGGCTATGGCTACACCTTC.

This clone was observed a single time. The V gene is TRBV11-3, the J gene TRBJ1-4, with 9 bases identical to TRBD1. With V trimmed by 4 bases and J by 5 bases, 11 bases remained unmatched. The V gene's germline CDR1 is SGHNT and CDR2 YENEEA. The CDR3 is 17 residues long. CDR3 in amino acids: CASSSPGQGGSNEKLFF. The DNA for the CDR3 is TGTGCCAGCAGCTCACCGGGACAGGGAGGGTCGAATGAAAAACTGTTTTTT.

The CDR3 loop reads CASRGVGNTEAFF. The CDR3 nucleotides read TGCGCCAGCAGGGGAGTCGGGAACACTGAAGCTTTCTTT. The rearrangement uses TRBV5-1 and TRBJ1-1; no definite D call. V was pared by 5 bases and J by 1 base, with 9 bases between. There are 13 residues in the CDR3. The germline V gene has CDR1 SGHRS and CDR2 YFSETQ.

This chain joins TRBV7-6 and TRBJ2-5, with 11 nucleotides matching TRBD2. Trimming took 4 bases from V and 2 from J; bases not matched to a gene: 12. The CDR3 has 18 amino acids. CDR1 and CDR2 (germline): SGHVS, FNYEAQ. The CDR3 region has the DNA TGTGCCAGCAGCTCCACCTCCGGGACTAGCGGACCTCAAGAGACCCAGTACTTC. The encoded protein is CASSSTSGTSGPQETQYF.

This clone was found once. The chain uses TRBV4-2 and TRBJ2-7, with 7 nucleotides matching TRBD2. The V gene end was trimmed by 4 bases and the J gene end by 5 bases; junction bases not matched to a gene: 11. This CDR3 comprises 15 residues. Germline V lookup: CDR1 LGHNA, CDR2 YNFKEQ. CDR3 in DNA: TGTGCCAGCAGCCCCCAGGAGGGAGGGAGCAACGAGCAGTACTTC. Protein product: CASSPQEGGSNEQYF.

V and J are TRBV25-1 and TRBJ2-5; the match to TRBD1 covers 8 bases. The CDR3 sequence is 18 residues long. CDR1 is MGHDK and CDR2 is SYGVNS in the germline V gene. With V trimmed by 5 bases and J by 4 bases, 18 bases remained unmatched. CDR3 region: CASSIWTGSGLAGETQYF. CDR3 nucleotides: TGTGCCAGCAGTATATGGACAGGGTCAGGGCTTGCAGGAGAGACCCAGTACTTC.

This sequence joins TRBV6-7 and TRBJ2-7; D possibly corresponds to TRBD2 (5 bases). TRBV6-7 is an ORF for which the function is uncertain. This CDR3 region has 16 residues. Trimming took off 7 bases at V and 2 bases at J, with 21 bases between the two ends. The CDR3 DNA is TGTGCCAGCAACATCGCACGGGAAGGGTGGCCCTACGAGCAGTACTTC. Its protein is CASNIAREGWPYEQYF.

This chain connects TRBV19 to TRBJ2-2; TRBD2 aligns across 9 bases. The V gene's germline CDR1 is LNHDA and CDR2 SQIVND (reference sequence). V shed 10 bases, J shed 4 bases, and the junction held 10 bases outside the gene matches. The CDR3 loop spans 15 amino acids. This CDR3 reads CATKAAAGGTGELFF. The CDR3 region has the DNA TGTGCCACTAAGGCAGCAGCGGGAGGCACCGGGGAGCTGTTTTTT.

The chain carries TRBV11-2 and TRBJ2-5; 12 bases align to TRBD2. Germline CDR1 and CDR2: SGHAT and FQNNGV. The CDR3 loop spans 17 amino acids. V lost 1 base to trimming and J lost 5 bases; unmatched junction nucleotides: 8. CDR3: CASSLVASGRARETQYF. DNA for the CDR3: TGTGCCAGCAGCTTAGTAGCTAGCGGGAGGGCCCGGGAGACCCAGTACTTC. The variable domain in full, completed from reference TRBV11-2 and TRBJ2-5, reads EAGVAQSPRYKIIEKRQSVAFWCNPISGHATLYWYQQILGQGPKLLIQFQNNGVVDDSQLPKDRFSAERLKGVDSTLKIQPAKLEDSAVYLCASSLVASGRARETQYFGPGTRLLVL.

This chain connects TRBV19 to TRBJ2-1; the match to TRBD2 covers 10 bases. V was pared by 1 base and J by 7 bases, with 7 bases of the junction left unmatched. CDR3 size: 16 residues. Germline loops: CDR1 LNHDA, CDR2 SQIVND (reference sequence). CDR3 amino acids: CASSIGKTSGKNEQFF. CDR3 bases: TGTGCCAGTAGTATAGGCAAAACTAGCGGGAAAAATGAGCAGTTCTTC.

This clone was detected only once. The CDR3, as DNA: TGTGCCAGCAGCCCGAGGACTAGCGGCTTAGAGCAGTACTTC. It specifies CASSPRTSGLEQYF. This sequence joins TRBV7-2 and TRBJ2-7; TRBD2 aligns across 10 bases. CDR3 size: 14 residues. Trimming at V came to 5 bases and at J to 7 bases, leaving 8 bases not matched to a gene. CDR1 SGHTA and CDR2 FQGNSA come from the germline V gene.

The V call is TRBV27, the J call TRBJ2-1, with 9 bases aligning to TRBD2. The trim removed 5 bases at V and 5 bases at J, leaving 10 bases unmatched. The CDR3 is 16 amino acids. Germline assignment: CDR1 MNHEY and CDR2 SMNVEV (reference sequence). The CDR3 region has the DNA TGTGCCAGCAGTCTCAATAGCGGGAGTTTCGACAATGAGCAGTTCTTC. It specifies CASSLNSGSFDNEQFF.

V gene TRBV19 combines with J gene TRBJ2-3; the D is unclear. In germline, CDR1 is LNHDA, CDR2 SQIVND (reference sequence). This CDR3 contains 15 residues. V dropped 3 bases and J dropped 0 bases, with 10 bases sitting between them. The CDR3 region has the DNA TGTGCCAGTAGTATGGAGATCTATAGCACAGATACGCAGTATTTT. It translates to CASSMEIYSTDTQYF.

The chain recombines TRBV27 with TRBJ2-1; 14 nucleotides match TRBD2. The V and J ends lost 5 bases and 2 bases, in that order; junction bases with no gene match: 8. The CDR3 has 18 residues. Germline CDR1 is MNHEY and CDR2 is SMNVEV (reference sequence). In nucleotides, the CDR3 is TGTGCCAGCAGTCCGAGGGGGACTAGCGGGAGAGCCTACAATGAGCAGTTCTTC. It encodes CASSPRGTSGRAYNEQFF.

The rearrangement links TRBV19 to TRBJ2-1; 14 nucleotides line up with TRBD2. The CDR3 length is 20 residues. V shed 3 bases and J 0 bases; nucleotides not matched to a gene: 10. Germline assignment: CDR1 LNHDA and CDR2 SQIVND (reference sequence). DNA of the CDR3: TGTGCCAGTAGTATTGTTGGACTAGCGGGAGGCTTAAGCTCCTACAATGAGCAGTTCTTC. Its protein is CASSIVGLAGGLSSYNEQFF.

The CDR3 nucleotides read TGCGCCAGCAGCTTGGTTACAGGGCACTACTACGAGCAGTACTTC. Its translation: CASSLVTGHYYEQYF. V and J are TRBV5-1 and TRBJ2-7; D possibly corresponds to TRBD1 (6 bases). Germline-derived CDR1 and CDR2 are SGHRS and YFSETQ. Trimming cost V 0 bases and J 3 bases, with 13 bases left between them. The CDR3 has 15 residues.

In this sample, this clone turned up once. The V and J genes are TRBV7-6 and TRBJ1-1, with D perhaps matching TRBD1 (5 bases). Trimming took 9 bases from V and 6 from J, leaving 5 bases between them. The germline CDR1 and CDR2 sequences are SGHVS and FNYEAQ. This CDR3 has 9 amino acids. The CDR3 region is CARGPEAFF. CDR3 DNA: TGTGCCAGGGGGCCTGAAGCTTTCTTT.

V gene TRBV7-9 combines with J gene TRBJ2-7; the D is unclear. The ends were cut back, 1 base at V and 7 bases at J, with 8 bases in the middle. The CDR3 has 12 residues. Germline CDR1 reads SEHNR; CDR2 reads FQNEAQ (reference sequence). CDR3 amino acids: CASSLGDGEQYF. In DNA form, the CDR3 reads TGTGCCAGCAGCTTAGGTGACGGGGAGCAGTACTTC.

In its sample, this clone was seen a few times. CDR3 loop: CASSLAVSDEQYF. The CDR3 DNA sequence: TGTGCCAGCAGCTTAGCCGTTTCGGACGAGCAGTACTTC. The J gene is TRBJ2-7, the V gene TRBV7-2; D not resolved. The CDR3 totals 13 residues. With 0 bases removed from V and 5 bases from J, the gap between germline ends came to 8 bases. CDR1 is SGHTA, CDR2 FQGNSA, per germline. The variable domain in full, completed from reference TRBV7-2 and TRBJ2-7, reads GAGVSQSPSNKVTEKGKDVELRCDPISGHTALYWYRQSLGQGLEFLIYFQGNSAPDKSGLPSDRFSAERTGGSVSTLTIQRTQQEDSAVYLCASSLAVSDEQYFGPGTRLTVT.